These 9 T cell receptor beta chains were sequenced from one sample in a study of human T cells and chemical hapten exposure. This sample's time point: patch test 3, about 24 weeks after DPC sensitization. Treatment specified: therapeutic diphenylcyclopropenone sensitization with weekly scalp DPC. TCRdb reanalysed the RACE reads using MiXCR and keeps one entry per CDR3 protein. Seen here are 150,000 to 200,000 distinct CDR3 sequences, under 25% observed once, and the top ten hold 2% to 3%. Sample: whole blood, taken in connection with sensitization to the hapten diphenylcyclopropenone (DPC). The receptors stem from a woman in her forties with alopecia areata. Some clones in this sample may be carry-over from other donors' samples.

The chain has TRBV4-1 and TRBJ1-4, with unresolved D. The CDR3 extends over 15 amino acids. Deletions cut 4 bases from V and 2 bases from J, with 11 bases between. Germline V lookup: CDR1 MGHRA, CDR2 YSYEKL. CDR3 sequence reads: CASSLSVMTNEKLFF. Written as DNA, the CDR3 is TGCGCCAGCAGCCTATCAGTGATGACTAATGAAAAACTGTTTTTT.

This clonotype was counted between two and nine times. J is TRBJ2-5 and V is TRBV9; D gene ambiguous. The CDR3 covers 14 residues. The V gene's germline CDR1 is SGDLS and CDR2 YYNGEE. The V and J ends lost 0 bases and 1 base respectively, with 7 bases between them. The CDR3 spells CASSVVGIQETQYF. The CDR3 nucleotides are TGTGCCAGCAGCGTAGTGGGTATCCAAGAGACCCAGTACTTC.

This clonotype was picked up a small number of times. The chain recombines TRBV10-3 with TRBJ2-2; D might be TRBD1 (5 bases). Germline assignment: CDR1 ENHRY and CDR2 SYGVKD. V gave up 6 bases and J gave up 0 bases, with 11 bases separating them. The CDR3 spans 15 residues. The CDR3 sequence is CAISPREPNTGELFF. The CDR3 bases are TGTGCCATCAGCCCCAGGGAACCGAACACCGGGGAGCTGTTTTTT.

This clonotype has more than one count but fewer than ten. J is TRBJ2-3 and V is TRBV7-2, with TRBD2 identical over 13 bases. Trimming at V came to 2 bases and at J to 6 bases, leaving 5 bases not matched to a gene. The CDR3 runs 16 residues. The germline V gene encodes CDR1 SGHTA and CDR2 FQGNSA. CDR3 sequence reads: CASSLTLLAGGDTQYF. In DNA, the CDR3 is TGTGCCAGCAGCTTAACGCTACTAGCGGGAGGGGATACGCAGTATTTT.

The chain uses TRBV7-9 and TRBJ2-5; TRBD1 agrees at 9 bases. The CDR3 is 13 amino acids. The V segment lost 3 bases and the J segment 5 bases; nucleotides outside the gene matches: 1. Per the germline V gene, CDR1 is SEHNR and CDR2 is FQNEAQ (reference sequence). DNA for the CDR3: TGTGCCAGCAGCTTCGGGACAGGGGAGACCCAGTACTTC. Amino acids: CASSFGTGETQYF.

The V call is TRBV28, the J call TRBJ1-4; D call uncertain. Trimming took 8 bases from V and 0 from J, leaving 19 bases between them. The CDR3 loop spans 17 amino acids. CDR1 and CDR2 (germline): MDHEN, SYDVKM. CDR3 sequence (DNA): TGTGCCAGCGCTGCTGGGCGCCTAAGCGCAACTAATGAAAAACTGTTTTTT. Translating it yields CASAAGRLSATNEKLFF.

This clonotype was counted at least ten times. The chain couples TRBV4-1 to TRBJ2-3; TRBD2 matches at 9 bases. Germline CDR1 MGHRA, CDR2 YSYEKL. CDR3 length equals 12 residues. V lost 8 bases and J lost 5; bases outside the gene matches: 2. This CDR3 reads CASQTSGDTQYF. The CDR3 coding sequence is TGCGCCAGCCAGACTAGCGGAGATACGCAGTATTTT.

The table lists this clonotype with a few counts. The CDR3 protein is CASSRQTRQYF. As DNA, the CDR3 is TGTGCCAGCAGCCGCCAAACTCGTCAGTATTTT. The V call is TRBV3-1, the J call TRBJ2-3; the D is unclear. V shed 4 bases and J shed 12 bases, with 11 bases lying between them. The CDR3 is made up of 11 amino acids. Germline V gene lookup returns CDR1 LGHDT and CDR2 YNNKEL (reference sequence).

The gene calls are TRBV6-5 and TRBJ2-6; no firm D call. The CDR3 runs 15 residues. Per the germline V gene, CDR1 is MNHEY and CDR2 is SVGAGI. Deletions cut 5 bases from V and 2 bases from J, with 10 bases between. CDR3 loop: CASSQTLPGANVLTF. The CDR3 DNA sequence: TGTGCCAGCAGTCAAACCCTCCCTGGGGCCAACGTCCTGACTTTC.